These 30 T cell receptor beta chains were sequenced from one sample in a study of blood T cell repertoires in COVID-19. The method was immunoSEQ multiplex PCR; TCRdb's version includes in-frame clones alone and lacks a portion of them. The sample has about 220,000 clones, around four fifths seen once. Sequencing input: peripheral blood. The source is a man aged 25-45 years with active or convalescent COVID-19.

This clone was detected once. This rearrangement joins TRBV12-3 or TRBV12-4 to TRBJ1-6, with 7 bases identical to TRBD1. The ends lost 6 bases at V and 15 bases at J; junction bases unmatched: 11. The CDR3 contains 13 residues. CDR3 DNA: TGTGCCAGCAGCTCCGGGACAGTCAGCCTCCTCCACTTT. This sequence encodes CASSSGTVSLLHF.

This clone was detected a few times. The V and J genes are TRBV9 and TRBJ2-7; 9 bases map to TRBD1. J gave up 4 bases and V 4 bases, and 9 bases lay outside the gene matches. The CDR3 length is 15 residues. The germline CDR1 and CDR2 sequences are SGDLS and YYNGEE. CDR3 DNA: TGTGCCAGCAGCCCATGGGACAGGGTCGTTTACGAGCAGTACTTC. Protein: CASSPWDRVVYEQYF.

This chain links TRBV7-2 with TRBJ2-7; 10 positions agree with TRBD2. The CDR3 extends over 17 amino acids. Germline V gives CDR1 SGHTA, CDR2 FQGNSA. V lost 5 bases and J lost 1; bases outside the gene matches: 11. The CDR3 nucleotides read TGTGCCAGCAGCCGCGCTCTAGCGGGAGCGTTATCCTACGAGCAGTACTTC. Translating it yields CASSRALAGALSYEQYF.

This chain joins TRBV29-1 and TRBJ1-2; D is ambiguous. Germline V lookup: CDR1 SQVTM, CDR2 ANQGSEA. The CDR3 has 12 amino acids. V was shortened by 4 bases and J by 8 bases, with 14 bases between the two germline ends. The CDR3 region has the DNA TGCAGCGTTGGGGCAACGCAGCGGGGCTACACCTTC. It is translated as CSVGATQRGYTF.

This sequence joins TRBV4-3 and TRBJ2-1, with a weak D call TRBD2 (5 bases). Deletions cut 4 bases from V and 8 bases from J, with 21 bases between. Germline V lookup: CDR1 LGHNA, CDR2 YSLEER. CDR3 size: 16 residues. The CDR3 DNA follows: TGCGCCAGCAGCCTGAGAGCCCGGCGACTAAACGATGAGCAGTTCTTC. Translating gives CASSLRARRLNDEQFF.

The rearrangement joins TRBV30 to TRBJ1-3; D unclear. From germline, CDR1 is GTSNPN and CDR2 SVGIG (reference sequence). V was clipped by 2 bases and J by 2 bases, with 16 bases between them. This CDR3 region has 16 residues. Here the CDR3 reads CAWSQRAAGTGNTIYF. As DNA, the CDR3 is TGTGCCTGGAGTCAGAGGGCTGCTGGTACTGGAAACACCATATATTTT.

V and J are TRBV4-1 and TRBJ1-2; a weak D match, TRBD1 (5 bases). CDR1 and CDR2 (germline): MGHRA, YSYEKL. CDR3 size: 15 residues. V shed 4 bases and J shed 1 base, with 13 bases lying between them. CDR3: CASSPVVGGNYGYTF. In nucleotides, the CDR3 is TGCGCCAGCAGCCCCGTCGTCGGGGGTAACTATGGCTACACCTTC.

V gene TRBV6-2 or TRBV6-3 combines with J gene TRBJ2-3; unclear D gene. This CDR3 region has 14 residues. The ends were cut back, 2 bases at V and 3 bases at J, with 9 bases in the middle. Germline assignment: CDR1 MNHEY and CDR2 SVGEGT. CDR3 DNA sequence: TGTGCCAGCAGTTACGTCGGGTATACAGATACGCAGTATTTT. This translates into CASSYVGYTDTQYF.

The chain links TRBV6-1 to TRBJ2-1; 7 bases line up with TRBD2. Looked up from germline, CDR1 is MNHNS and CDR2 is SASEGT. Trimming removed 3 bases from V and 8 bases from J; junction bases left unmatched: 7. This CDR3 spans 14 amino acids. CDR3 loop: CASSEAGVRDEQFF. In nucleotides, the CDR3 is TGTGCCAGCAGTGAGGCGGGGGTTAGGGATGAGCAGTTCTTC.

The rearrangement links TRBV6-2 or TRBV6-3 to TRBJ1-1, with D hard to call. Germline V CDR1 and CDR2: MNHEY, SVGEGT. This CDR3 contains 12 residues. With 6 bases removed from V and 1 base from J, the gap between germline ends came to 6 bases. The CDR3 DNA follows: TGTGCCAGCAGCGGGCGGAACACTGAAGCTTTCTTT. It yields the protein CASSGRNTEAFF.

This chain links TRBV4-1 with TRBJ1-1; D perhaps matches TRBD1 (6 bases). There are 16 residues in the CDR3. CDR1 is MGHRA, CDR2 YSYEKL, per germline. Trimming left V 3 bases short and J 4 bases short, with 18 bases between. CDR3 residues: CASSHRAGAGSTEAFF. In DNA, the CDR3 is TGCGCCAGCAGCCATCGGGCAGGGGCCGGGTCCACTGAAGCTTTCTTT.

CDR3 region: CASSYPSGRDGELFF. The CDR3 bases are TGTGCCAGCAGTTACCCTAGCGGGAGAGACGGGGAGCTGTTTTTT. The J gene is TRBJ2-2, the V gene TRBV6-6, with 10 bases matching TRBD2. The V segment lost 2 bases and the J segment 7 bases; nucleotides outside the gene matches: 4. This CDR3 is 15 amino acids long. The germline CDR1 and CDR2 sequences are MNHNY and SVGAGI (reference sequence).

V is TRBV24-1 and J is TRBJ2-5; 8 bases agree with TRBD1. The CDR3 contains 14 residues. Germline CDR1 is KGHDR and CDR2 is SFDVKD. V trimming: 7 bases; J trimming: 1 base; junction bases outside the gene matches: 4. The CDR3, as DNA: TGTGCCACCAGCCAGGGGGCAGCCCAAGAGACCCAGTACTTC. Protein: CATSQGAAQETQYF.

This rearrangement joins TRBV7-9 to TRBJ2-7; 8 bases agree with TRBD2. Per the germline V gene, CDR1 is SEHNR and CDR2 is FQNEAQ (reference sequence). V lost 7 bases, J lost 6 bases, and 17 bases stayed unmatched. The CDR3 sequence is 16 residues long. The CDR3 sequence is CASTASASGSGGEQYF. The CDR3 nucleotides are TGTGCCAGCACAGCTTCGGCCAGCGGGAGTGGTGGCGAGCAGTACTTC.

The chain combines TRBV6-4 with TRBJ2-1, with a tentative D call TRBD2 (5 bases). Trimming cost V 4 bases and J 8 bases, with 24 bases left between them. CDR1 is MRHNA and CDR2 is SNTAGT in the germline V gene. The CDR3 sequence is 17 residues long. The CDR3 nucleotides read TGTGCCAGCAGTGCCCCTGATTGTGGCGGGCCGGCGGATGAGCAGTTCTTC. It specifies CASSAPDCGGPADEQFF.

This clone appeared a few times. The chain links TRBV28 to TRBJ1-2, with D unclear. The CDR3 has 15 residues. Germline V gene sequence: CDR1 MDHEN, CDR2 SYDVKM. With 2 bases removed from V and 4 bases from J, the gap between germline ends came to 14 bases. CDR3 in DNA: TGTGCCAGCAGTTTAGCGAACAGAGAACGCTATGGCTACACCTTC. Encoded protein: CASSLANRERYGYTF.

V usage is TRBV4-2 and J usage is TRBJ2-1, with 10 bases aligning to TRBD1. Losses at the gene ends were 4 bases for V and 5 bases for J; bases not matched to a gene: 8. Germline lookup yields CDR1 LGHNA and CDR2 YNFKEQ. This CDR3 has 16 residues. The CDR3 sequence: CASSPRTGGGHNEQFF. CDR3 coding DNA: TGTGCCAGCAGCCCTCGGACAGGGGGAGGCCACAATGAGCAGTTCTTC.

The chain carries TRBV7-9 and TRBJ1-1; D is perhaps TRBD1 (6 bases). Trimming stripped 9 bases from V and 5 bases from J, with 19 bases between. CDR3 length: 14 amino acids. The germline CDR1 and CDR2 sequences are SEHNR and FQNEAQ (reference sequence). The chain's CDR3 is CASSGAVESTEAFF. DNA for the CDR3: TGTGCCAGTTCAGGGGCTGTCGAGTCGACTGAAGCTTTCTTT.

The chain links TRBV4-3 to TRBJ2-1; tentative D call: TRBD1 (6 bases). Trimming left V 4 bases short and J 3 bases short, with 13 bases between. Germline CDR1 is LGHNA and CDR2 is YSLEER. CDR3 length: 15 residues. The CDR3: CASSREGGYYNEQFF. CDR3 coding DNA: TGCGCCAGCAGCCGAGAAGGGGGATACTACAATGAGCAGTTCTTC.

This clone was observed a handful of times. This chain joins TRBV6-5 and TRBJ1-2, with D unclear. Trimming removed 0 bases from V and 6 bases from J, with 8 bases in between. The CDR3 length is 13 residues. Germline lookup yields CDR1 MNHEY and CDR2 SVGAGI. CDR3 in DNA: TGTGCCAGCAGTTACTCGATAGCAGATGGCTACACCTTC. It translates to CASSYSIADGYTF.

The gene calls are TRBV27 and TRBJ2-7, with D tentatively TRBD2 (6 bases). The germline V and J ends were trimmed by 5 bases and 0 bases, with 17 bases remaining between them. Germline V CDR1 and CDR2: MNHEY, SMNVEV (reference sequence). The CDR3 is 16 residues long. The CDR3 spells CASSPLKAGLSYEQYF. For the CDR3, the DNA is TGTGCCAGCAGTCCTTTGAAAGCGGGCCTCTCCTACGAGCAGTACTTC.

The chain joins TRBV9 to TRBJ1-5, with TRBD1 as a possible D gene (5 bases). Germline-derived CDR1 and CDR2 are SGDLS and YYNGEE. The CDR3 has 17 residues. Trimming removed 0 bases at V and 1 base at J, with 14 bases between. CDR3 sequence reads: CASSVGWREGSNQPQHF. The CDR3 DNA reads TGTGCCAGCAGCGTAGGGTGGAGGGAGGGGAGCAATCAGCCCCAGCATTTT.

This sequence joins TRBV5-6 and TRBJ2-7, with 9 bases identical to TRBD1. Germline assignment: CDR1 SGHDT and CDR2 YYEEEE. This CDR3 comprises 13 residues. The V segment lost 7 bases and the J segment 6 bases; nucleotides outside the gene matches: 8. The CDR3 spells CASGPGQGIEQYF. The CDR3 DNA reads as TGTGCCAGCGGCCCGGGACAGGGCATCGAGCAGTACTTC.

The chain is built from TRBV3-1 (or the pseudogene TRBV3-2) and TRBJ1-3; possibly TRBD1 for D (6 bases). Germline CDR1 reads LGHDT; CDR2 reads YNNKEL (reference sequence). The V end lost 3 bases, the J end lost 1 base, and 13 bases lay between the germline ends. The CDR3 has 16 residues. CDR3 amino acids: CASSHRIRGSGNTIYF. DNA for the CDR3: TGTGCCAGCAGCCATCGCATCAGGGGATCTGGAAACACCATATATTTT.

The chain links TRBV4-2 to TRBJ1-4, with 10 bases fitting TRBD1. Germline assignment: CDR1 LGHNA and CDR2 YNFKEQ. Losses at the gene ends were 3 bases for V and 8 bases for J; bases not matched to a gene: 6. The CDR3 runs 15 residues. As DNA, the CDR3 is TGTGCCAGCAGCCAGGAAGGGACAGGGGCCGAAAAACTGTTTTTT. Protein product: CASSQEGTGAEKLFF.

The J gene is TRBJ2-7, the V gene TRBV5-1; 7 nucleotides align to TRBD1. The V segment lost 4 bases and the J segment 0 bases; nucleotides outside the gene matches: 7. Germline V gives CDR1 SGHRS, CDR2 YFSETQ. This CDR3 has 15 residues. CDR3 protein: CASSQETGSSYEQYF. The CDR3 DNA follows: TGCGCCAGCAGCCAAGAGACAGGGAGCTCCTACGAGCAGTACTTC.

The chain employs TRBV6-6 and TRBJ1-2, with 8 bases matching TRBD1. The CDR3 has 16 residues. Trimming took 6 bases from V and 5 from J; bases not matched to a gene: 14. Per the germline V gene, CDR1 is MNHNY and CDR2 is SVGAGI (reference sequence). The CDR3 here is CASRNRDRQRNYGYTF. CDR3 bases: TGTGCCAGCAGAAACCGGGACAGGCAACGGAATTATGGCTACACCTTC.

The chain carries TRBV7-2 and TRBJ1-5; the match to TRBD1 covers 8 bases. Germline V lookup: CDR1 SGHTA, CDR2 FQGNSA. This CDR3 contains 15 residues. V gave up 5 bases and J gave up 3 bases; unmatched junction bases: 6. CDR3 DNA: TGTGCCAGCAGCCCAAAGACAGGGGCCAATCAGCCCCAGCATTTT. It yields the protein CASSPKTGANQPQHF.

The gene calls are TRBV9 and TRBJ2-3; D possibly corresponds to TRBD2 (6 bases). Trimming removed 2 bases from V and 4 bases from J, with 11 bases in between. Germline CDR1 SGDLS, CDR2 YYNGEE. CDR3 length equals 14 residues. The CDR3 DNA is TGTGCCAGCAGCGTTAGCGGTGGGCCAGATACGCAGTATTTT. Its protein is CASSVSGGPDTQYF.

The chain is built from TRBV5-1 and TRBJ1-3; the D gene is possibly TRBD1 (6 bases). Looked up from germline, CDR1 is SGHRS and CDR2 is YFSETQ. This CDR3 region has 14 residues. Trimming shortened V by 4 bases and J by 1 base, and 9 bases separated the two germline ends. CDR3 DNA: TGCGCCAGCAGCACGACAGGATCTGGAAACACCATATATTTT. It yields the protein CASSTTGSGNTIYF.